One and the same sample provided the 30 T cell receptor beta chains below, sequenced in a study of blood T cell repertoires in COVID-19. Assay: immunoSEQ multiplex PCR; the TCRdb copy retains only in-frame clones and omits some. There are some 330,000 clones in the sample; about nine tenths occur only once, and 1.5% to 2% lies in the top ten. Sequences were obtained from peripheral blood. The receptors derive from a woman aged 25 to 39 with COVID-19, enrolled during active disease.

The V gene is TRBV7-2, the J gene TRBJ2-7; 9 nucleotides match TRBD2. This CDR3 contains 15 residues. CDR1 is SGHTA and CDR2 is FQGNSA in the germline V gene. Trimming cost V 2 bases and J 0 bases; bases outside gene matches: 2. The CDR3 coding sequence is TGTGCCAGCAGCTTAATGCGGGGGGGCTCCTACGAGCAGTACGTC. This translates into CASSLMRGGSYEQYV.

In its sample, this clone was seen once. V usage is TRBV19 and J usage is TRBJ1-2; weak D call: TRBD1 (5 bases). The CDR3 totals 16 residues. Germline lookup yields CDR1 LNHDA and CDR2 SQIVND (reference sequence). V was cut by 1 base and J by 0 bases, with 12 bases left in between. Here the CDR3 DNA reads TGTGCCAGTAGTATAGCAGGAGGGGATCCTAACTATGGCTACACCTTC. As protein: CASSIAGGDPNYGYTF.

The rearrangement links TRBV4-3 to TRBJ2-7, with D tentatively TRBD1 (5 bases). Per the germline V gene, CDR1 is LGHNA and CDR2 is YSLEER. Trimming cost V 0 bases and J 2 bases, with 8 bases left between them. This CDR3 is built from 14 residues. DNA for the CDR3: TGCGCCAGCAGCCAAGACAGGGCCGCCTACGAGCAGTACTTC. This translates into CASSQDRAAYEQYF.

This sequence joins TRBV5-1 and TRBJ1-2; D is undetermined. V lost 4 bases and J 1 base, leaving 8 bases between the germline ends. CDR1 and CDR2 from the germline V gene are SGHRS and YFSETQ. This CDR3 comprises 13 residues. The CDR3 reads CASSEQINYGYTF. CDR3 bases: TGCGCCAGCAGCGAACAGATTAACTATGGCTACACCTTC. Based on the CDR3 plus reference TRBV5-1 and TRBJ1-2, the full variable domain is KAGVTQTPRYLIKTRGQQVTLSCSPISGHRSVSWYQQTPGQGLQFLFEYFSETQRNKGNFPGRFSGRQFSNSRSEMNVSTLELGDSALYLCASSEQINYGYTFGSGTRLTVV.

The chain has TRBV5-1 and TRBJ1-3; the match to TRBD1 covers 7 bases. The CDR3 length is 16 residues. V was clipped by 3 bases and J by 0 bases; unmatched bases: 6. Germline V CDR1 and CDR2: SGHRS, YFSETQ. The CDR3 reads CASSSTGADSGNTIYF. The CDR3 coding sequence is TGCGCCAGCAGCTCTACAGGGGCCGACTCTGGAAACACCATATATTTT.

The CDR3 sequence: CASSRRRNSPLHF. CDR3 in DNA: TGTGCCAGCAGTAGACGGAGAAATTCACCCCTCCACTTT. The rearrangement joins TRBV12-3 or TRBV12-4 to TRBJ1-6; D unclear. Trimming stripped 5 bases from V and 7 bases from J, with 9 bases between. CDR3 length: 13 amino acids.

CDR3 in DNA: TGTGCCAGCAGCACCCACGGCGGGGGCTTTGCCCTGGAGACCCAGTACTTC. Residues: CASSTHGGGFALETQYF. The chain joins TRBV7-2 to TRBJ2-5; D might be TRBD2 (7 bases). This CDR3 has 17 amino acids. With 5 bases removed from V and 5 bases from J, the gap between germline ends came to 24 bases. The germline gives CDR1 SGHTA, CDR2 FQGNSA. Full variable domain (remainder filled in from reference TRBV7-2 and TRBJ2-5): GAGVSQSPSNKVTEKGKDVELRCDPISGHTALYWYRQSLGQGLEFLIYFQGNSAPDKSGLPSDRFSAERTGGSVSTLTIQRTQQEDSAVYLCASSTHGGGFALETQYFGPGTRLLVL.

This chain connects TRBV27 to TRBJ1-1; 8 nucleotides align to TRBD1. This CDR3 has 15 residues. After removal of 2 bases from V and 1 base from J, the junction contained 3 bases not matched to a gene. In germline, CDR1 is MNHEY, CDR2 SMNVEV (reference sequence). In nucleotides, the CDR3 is TGTGCCAGCAGTTTAGACAGGGGAGGGAACACTGAAGCTTTCTTT. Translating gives CASSLDRGGNTEAFF.

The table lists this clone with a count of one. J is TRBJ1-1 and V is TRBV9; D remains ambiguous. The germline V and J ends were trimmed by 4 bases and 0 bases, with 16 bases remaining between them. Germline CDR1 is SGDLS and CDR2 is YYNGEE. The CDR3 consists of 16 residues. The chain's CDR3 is CASSPGLREMNTEAFF. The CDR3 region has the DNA TGTGCCAGCAGCCCCGGACTTAGGGAAATGAACACTGAAGCTTTCTTT.

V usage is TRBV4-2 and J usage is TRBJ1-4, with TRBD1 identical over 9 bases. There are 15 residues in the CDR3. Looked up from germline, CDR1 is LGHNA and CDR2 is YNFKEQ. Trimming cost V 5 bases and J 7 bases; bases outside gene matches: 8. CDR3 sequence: CASSIRDRASEKLFF. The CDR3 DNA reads TGTGCCAGCAGCATACGGGACAGGGCGAGTGAAAAACTGTTTTTT.

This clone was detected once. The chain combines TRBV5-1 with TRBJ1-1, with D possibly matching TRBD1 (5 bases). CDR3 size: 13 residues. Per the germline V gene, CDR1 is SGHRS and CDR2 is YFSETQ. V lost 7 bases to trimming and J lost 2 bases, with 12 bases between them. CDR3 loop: CASHQGVNTEAFF. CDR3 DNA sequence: TGCGCCAGCCACCAAGGGGTCAACACTGAAGCTTTCTTT.

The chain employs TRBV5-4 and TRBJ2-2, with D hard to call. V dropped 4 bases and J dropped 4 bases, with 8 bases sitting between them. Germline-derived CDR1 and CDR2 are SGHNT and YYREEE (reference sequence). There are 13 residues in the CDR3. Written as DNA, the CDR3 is TGTGCCAGCAGCCTTCCGGGCACCGGGGAGCTGTTTTTT. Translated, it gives CASSLPGTGELFF.

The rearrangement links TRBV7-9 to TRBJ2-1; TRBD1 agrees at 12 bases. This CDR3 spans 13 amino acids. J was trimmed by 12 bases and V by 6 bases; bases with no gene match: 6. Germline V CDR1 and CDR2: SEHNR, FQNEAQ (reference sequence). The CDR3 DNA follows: TGTGCCAGCAGGTCCGGGACAGGGGGCGGGCAGTTCTTC. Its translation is CASRSGTGGGQFF.

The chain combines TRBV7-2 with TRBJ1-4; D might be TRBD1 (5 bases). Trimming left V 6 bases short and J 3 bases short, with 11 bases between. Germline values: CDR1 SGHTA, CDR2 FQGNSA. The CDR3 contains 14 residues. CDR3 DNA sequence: TGTGCCAGCAGGTTGACAGATCCTAATGAAAAACTGTTTTTT. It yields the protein CASRLTDPNEKLFF.

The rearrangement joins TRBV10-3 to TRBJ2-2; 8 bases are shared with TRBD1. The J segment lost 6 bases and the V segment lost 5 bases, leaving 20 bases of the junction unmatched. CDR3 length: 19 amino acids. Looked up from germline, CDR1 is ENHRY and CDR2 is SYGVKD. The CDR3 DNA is TGTGCCATCAGTCCCCGGGACAGGACTCTTGGTAGGCTATCCGGGGAGCTGTTTTTT. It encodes CAISPRDRTLGRLSGELFF.

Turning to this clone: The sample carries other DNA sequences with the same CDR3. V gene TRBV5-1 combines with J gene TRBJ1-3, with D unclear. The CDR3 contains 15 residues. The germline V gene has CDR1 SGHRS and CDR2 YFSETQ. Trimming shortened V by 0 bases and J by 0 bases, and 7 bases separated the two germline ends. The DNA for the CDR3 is TGCGCCAGCAGCTTGGACGGGAACTCTGGAAACACCATATATTTT. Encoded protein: CASSLDGNSGNTIYF. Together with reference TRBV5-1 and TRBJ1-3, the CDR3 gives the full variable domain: KAGVTQTPRYLIKTRGQQVTLSCSPISGHRSVSWYQQTPGQGLQFLFEYFSETQRNKGNFPGRFSGRQFSNSRSEMNVSTLELGDSALYLCASSLDGNSGNTIYFGEGSWLTVV.

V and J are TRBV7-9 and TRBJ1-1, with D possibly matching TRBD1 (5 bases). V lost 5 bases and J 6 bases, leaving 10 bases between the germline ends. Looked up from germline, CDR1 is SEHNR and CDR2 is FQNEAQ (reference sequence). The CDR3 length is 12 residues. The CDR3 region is CASSAGGAEAFF. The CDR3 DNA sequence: TGTGCCAGCAGCGCCGGAGGGGCTGAAGCTTTCTTT.

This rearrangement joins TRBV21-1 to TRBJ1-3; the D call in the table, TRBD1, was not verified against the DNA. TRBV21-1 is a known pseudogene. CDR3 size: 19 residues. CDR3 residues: CASSNRQGPLPDPWNTIYF. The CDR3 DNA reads TGTGCCAGCAGCAATAGGCAGGGCCCATTACCCGACCCCTGGAACACCATATATTTT.

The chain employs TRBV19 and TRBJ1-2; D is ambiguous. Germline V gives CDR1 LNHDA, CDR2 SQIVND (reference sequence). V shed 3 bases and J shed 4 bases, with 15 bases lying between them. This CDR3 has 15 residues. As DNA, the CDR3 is TGTGCCAGTAGTATCGGCGGCGCCTTCCGCTATGGCTACACCTTC. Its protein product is CASSIGGAFRYGYTF.

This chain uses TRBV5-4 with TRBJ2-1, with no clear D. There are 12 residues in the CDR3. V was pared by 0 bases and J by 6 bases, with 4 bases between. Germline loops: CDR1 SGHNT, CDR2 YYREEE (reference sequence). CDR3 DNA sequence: TGTGCCAGCAGCTTGGTTCTCAATGAGCAGTTCTTC. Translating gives CASSLVLNEQFF.

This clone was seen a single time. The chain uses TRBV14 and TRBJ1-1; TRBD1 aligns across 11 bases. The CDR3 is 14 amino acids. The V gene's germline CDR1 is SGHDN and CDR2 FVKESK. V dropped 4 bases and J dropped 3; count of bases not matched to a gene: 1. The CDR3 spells CASSRDRGYTEAFF. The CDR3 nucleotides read TGTGCCAGCAGCCGGGACAGGGGGTACACTGAAGCTTTCTTT.

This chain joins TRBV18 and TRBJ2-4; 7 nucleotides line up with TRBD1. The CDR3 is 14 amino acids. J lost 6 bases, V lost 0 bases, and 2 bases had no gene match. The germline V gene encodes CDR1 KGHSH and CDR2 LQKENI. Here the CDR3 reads CASSPPGQRNIQYF. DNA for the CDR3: TGTGCCAGCTCACCACCGGGACAGCGAAACATTCAGTACTTC.

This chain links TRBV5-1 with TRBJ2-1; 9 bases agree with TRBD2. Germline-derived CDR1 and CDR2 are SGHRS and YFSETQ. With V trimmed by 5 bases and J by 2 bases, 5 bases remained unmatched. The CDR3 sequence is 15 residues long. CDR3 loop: CASRVAGETYNEQFF. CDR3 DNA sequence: TGCGCCAGCAGGGTAGCGGGGGAGACCTACAATGAGCAGTTCTTC.

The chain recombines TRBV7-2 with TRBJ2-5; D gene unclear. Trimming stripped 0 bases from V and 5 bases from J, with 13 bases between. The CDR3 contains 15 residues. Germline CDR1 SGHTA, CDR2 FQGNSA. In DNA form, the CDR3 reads TGTGCCAGCAGCTTAGCGGGCAGTAATTGGGAGACCCAGTACTTC. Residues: CASSLAGSNWETQYF.

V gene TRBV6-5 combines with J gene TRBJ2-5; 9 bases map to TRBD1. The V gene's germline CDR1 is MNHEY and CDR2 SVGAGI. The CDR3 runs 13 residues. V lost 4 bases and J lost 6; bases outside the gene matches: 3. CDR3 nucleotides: TGTGCCAGCAGTTTTGGACAGGGGAAGACCCAGTACTTC. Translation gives CASSFGQGKTQYF.

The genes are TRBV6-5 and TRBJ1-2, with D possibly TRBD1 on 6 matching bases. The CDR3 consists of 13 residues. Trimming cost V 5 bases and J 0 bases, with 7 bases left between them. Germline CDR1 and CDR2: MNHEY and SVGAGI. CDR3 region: CASSRDTNYGYTF. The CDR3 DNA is TGTGCCAGCAGTAGGGACACTAACTATGGCTACACCTTC.

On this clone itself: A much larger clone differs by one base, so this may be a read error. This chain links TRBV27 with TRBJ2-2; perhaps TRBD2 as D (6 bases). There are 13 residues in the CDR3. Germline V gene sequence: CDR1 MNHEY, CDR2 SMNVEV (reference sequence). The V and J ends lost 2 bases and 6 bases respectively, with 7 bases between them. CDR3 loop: CASSLPGAGELFF. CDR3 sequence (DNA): TGTGCCAGCAGTTTACCGGGGGCCGGGGAGCTGTTTTTT.

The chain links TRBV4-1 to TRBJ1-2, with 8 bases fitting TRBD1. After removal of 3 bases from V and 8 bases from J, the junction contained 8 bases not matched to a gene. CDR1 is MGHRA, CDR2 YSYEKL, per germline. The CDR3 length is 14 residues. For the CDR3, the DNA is TGCGCCAGCAGCCAGGGAACAGGGGGGGTAGGCTACACCTTC. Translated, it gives CASSQGTGGVGYTF.

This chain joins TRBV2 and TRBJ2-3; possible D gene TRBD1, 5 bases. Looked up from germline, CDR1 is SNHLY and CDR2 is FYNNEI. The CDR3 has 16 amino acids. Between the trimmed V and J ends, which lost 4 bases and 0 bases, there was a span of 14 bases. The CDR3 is CASSVGRTASTDTQYF. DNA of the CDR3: TGTGCCAGCAGTGTGGGGCGGACGGCTAGCACAGATACGCAGTATTTT.

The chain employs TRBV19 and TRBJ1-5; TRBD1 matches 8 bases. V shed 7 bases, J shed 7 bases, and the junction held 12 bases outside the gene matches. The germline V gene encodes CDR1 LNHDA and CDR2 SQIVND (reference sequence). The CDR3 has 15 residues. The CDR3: CASKERQGIFQPQHF. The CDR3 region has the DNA TGTGCCAGTAAGGAAAGACAGGGGATTTTCCAGCCCCAGCATTTT.